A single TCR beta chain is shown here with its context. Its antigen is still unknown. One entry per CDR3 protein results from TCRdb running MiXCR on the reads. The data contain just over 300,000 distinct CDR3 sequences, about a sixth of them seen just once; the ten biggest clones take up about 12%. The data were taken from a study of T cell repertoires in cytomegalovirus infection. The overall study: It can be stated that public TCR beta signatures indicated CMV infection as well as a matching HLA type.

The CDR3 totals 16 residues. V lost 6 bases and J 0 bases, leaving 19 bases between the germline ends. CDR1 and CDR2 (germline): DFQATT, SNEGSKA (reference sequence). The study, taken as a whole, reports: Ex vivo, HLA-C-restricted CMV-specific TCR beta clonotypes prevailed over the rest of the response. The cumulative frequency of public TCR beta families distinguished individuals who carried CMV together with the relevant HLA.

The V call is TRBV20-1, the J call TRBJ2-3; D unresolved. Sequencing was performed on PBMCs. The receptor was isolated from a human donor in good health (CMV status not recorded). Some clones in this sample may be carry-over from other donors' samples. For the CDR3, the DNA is TGCAGTGCGGTGGGCCCCCAGAGCCCCAGCACAGATACGCAGTATTTT. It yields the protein CSAVGPQSPSTDTQYF.